This TCR beta chain was observed in a study of cytomegalovirus exposure and HLA in healthy donors. The study ran its PCR with 60 Vbeta and 13 Jbeta primers. TCRdb keeps only in-frame clones here, not all; method: immunoSEQ multiplex PCR. The repertoire holds about 150,000 clones, roughly 85% seen once, with 2% to 2.5% in the top ten. Per germline, CDR1 SGHNT and CDR2 YENEEA. Deletions cut 0 bases from V and 2 bases from J, with 14 bases between. The CDR3 has 16 residues. Remarks on this clone: Its target is unknown.

Whole-study findings and limits: Certain indistinguishable V segments, among them TRBV6-2 and TRBV6-3, were excluded. There were reportedly fewer N-insertions in an Asian-associated ancestry cluster than the roughly 670-donor mean, in a later analysis. Most TCR sequences were seen very rarely across donors, but some public TCRs occurred in many. The study carried out a later analysis of TCR beta sequences. It associated 15,000 to 20,000 of them with specific HLA alleles at a false discovery rate of 0.05.

The receptor was isolated from a woman aged 18 to 35 in good health and CMV-seronegative. This chain uses TRBV11-3 with TRBJ2-7; maybe TRBD2 (7 bases). The material sequenced was PBMCs. The CDR3 loop reads CASSLEQGGGAYEQYF. DNA for the CDR3: TGTGCCAGCAGCTTAGAACAGGGCGGGGGAGCCTACGAGCAGTACTTC.